This TCR beta chain was sequenced for a study of cytomegalovirus exposure and HLA in healthy donors. General observations from the study: In vitro experiments confirmed that three CMV-associated chains were specific for CMV antigens. A later analysis reportedly found fewer N-insertions in an Asian-associated ancestry cluster than the approximately 670-donor mean.

Primers for the PCR totalled 60 Vbeta and 13 Jbeta. Using immunoSEQ multiplex PCR, the repertoire was profiled, and TCRdb retains in-frame clones only, with some absent. The sample lists some 180,000 clones; around 85% were seen once. This clone was detected a few times. Its antigen is undetermined. The ends lost 4 bases at V and 5 bases at J; junction bases unmatched: 3. The CDR3 is made up of 13 amino acids. Germline lookup yields CDR1 ENHRY and CDR2 SYGVKD. The chain joins TRBV10-3 to TRBJ2-7; TRBD1 matches 9 bases. The TCR was taken from a male donor in good health and CMV-seronegative. Sequenced input: PBMCs. The CDR3 sequence is CAISGRDRDEQYF. The CDR3 DNA sequence: TGTGCCATCAGTGGCCGGGACAGGGACGAGCAGTACTTC.